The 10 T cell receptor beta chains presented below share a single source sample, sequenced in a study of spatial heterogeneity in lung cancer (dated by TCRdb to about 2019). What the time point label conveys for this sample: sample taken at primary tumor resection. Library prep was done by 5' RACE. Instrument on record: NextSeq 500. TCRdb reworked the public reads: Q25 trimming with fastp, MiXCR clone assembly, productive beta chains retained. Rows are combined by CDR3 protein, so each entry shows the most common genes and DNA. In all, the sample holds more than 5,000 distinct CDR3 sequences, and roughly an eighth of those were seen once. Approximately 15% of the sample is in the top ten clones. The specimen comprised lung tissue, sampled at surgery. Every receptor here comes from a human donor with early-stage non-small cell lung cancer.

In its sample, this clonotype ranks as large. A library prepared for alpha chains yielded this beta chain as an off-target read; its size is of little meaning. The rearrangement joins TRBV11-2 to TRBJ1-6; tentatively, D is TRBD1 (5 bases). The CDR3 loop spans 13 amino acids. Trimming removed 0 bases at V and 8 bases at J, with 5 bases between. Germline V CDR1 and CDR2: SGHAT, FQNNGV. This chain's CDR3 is CASSLEGDSPLHF. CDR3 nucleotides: TGTGCCAGCAGCTTAGAGGGGGATTCACCCCTCCACTTT.

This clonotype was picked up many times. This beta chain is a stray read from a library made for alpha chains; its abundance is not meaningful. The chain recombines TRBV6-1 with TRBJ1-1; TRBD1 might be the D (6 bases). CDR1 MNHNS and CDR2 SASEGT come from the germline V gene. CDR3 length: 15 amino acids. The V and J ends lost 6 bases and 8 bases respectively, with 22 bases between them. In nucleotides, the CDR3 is TGTGCCAGCAGAGGGGGGGACACGGGAGGCCAAGAAGCTTTCTTT. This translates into CASRGGDTGGQEAFF.

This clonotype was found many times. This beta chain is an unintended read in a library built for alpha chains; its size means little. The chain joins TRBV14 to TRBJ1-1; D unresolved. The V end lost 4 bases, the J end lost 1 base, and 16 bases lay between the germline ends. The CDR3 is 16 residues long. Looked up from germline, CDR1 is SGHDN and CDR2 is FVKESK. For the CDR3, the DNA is TGTGCCAGCAGCCTGGTGATCGCAGGCGGGAACACTGAAGCTTTCTTT. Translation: CASSLVIAGGNTEAFF.

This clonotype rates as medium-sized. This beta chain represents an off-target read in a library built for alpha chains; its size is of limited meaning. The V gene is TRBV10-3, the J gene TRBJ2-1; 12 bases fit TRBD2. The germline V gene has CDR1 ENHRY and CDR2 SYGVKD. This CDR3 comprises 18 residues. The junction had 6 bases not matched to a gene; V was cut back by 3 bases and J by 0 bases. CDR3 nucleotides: TGTGCCATCAGTGAAACTAGCGGGAGGTCGTACTCCTACAATGAGCAGTTCTTC. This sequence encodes CAISETSGRSYSYNEQFF.

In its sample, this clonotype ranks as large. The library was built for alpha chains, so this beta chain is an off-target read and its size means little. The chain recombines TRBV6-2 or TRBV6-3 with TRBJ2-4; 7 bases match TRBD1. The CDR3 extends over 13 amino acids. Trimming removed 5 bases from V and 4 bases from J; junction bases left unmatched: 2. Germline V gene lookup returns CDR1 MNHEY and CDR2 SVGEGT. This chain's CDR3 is CASSMGQKNIQYF. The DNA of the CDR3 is TGTGCCAGCAGTATGGGACAGAAAAACATTCAGTACTTC.

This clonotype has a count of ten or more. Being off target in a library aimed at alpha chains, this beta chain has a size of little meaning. The CDR3 coding sequence is TGTGCCAGCCAATCGGGGGGCGCGTACGAGCAGTACTTC. Protein product: CASQSGGAYEQYF. This chain uses TRBV7-2 with TRBJ2-7; weak D call: TRBD2 (7 bases). The ends were cut back, 8 bases at V and 4 bases at J, with 15 bases in the middle. Germline V gene sequence: CDR1 SGHTA, CDR2 FQGNSA. CDR3 length: 13 amino acids. The whole variable domain, remainder taken from reference TRBV7-2 and TRBJ2-7, is GAGVSQSPSNKVTEKGKDVELRCDPISGHTALYWYRQSLGQGLEFLIYFQGNSAPDKSGLPSDRFSAERTGGSVSTLTIQRTQQEDSAVYLCASQSGGAYEQYFGPGTRLTVT.

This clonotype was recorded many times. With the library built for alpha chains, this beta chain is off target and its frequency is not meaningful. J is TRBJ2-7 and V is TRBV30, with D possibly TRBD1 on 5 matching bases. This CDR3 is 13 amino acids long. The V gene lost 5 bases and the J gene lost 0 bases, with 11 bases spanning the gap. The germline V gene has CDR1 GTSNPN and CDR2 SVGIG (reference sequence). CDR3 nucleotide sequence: TGTGCCTGGGCAGACAGCAGCTCCTACGAGCAGTACTTC. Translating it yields CAWADSSSYEQYF.

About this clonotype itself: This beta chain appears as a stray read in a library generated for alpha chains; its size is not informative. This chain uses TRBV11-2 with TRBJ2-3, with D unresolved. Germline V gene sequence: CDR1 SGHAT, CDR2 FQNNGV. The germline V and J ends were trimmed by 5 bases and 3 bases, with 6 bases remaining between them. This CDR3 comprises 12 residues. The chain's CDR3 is CASSARTDTQYF. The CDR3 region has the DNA TGTGCCAGCAGCGCCAGAACAGATACGCAGTATTTT.

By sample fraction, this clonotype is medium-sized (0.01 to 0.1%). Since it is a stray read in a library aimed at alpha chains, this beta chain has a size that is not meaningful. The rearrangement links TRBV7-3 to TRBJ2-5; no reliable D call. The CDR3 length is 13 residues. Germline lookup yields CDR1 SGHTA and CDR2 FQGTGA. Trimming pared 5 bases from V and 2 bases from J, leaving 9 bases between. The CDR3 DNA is TGTGCCAGCAGCACGCAGCCGCAAGAGACCCAGTACTTC. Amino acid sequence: CASSTQPQETQYF.

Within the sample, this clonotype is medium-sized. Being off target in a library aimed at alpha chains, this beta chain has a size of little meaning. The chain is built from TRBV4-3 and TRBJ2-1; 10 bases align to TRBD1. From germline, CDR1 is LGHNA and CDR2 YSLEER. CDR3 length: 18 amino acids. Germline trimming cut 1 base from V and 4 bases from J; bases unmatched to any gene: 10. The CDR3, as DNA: TGCGCCAGCAGCCAAGGTCTTGGGGGACAGGGGTTGTACAATGAGCAGTTCTTC. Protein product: CASSQGLGGQGLYNEQFF.